This T cell receptor (beta chain) was profiled in a study of CD8 T cells in ankylosing spondylitis. About this clonotype: Its target is not known.

From the 5' RACE reads, TCRdb called clonotypes with MiXCR, one entry per CDR3 protein. Of over 450,000 distinct CDR3 sequences in the sample, roughly 12% are singletons; the top ten hold nearly 7%. General observations from the study: In reactive arthritis synovial fluid and blood, some motif variants had been reported before. A TCR beta motif made of several highly homologous variants seemed typical of ankylosing spondylitis blood. Clones that were linked to disease were CD8+ and were relatively rare in peripheral blood. As reported, disease-linked clones showed significant enrichment in matched ankylosing spondylitis synovial fluid.

Trimming cost V 6 bases and J 0 bases, with 15 bases left between them. The CDR3 runs to 16 residues. Germline V gene data show CDR1 as ENHRY and CDR2 as SYGVKD. V and J are TRBV10-3 and TRBJ1-5; the D is unclear. This receptor was obtained from a male donor with ankylosing spondylitis. The source material was blood, either unsorted or a sorted T cell fraction (not recorded which). CDR3 sequence (DNA): TGTGCCATCAGCAAAGGCGGCGGTTATAGCAATCAGCCCCAGCATTTT. Translating it yields CAISKGGGYSNQPQHF.